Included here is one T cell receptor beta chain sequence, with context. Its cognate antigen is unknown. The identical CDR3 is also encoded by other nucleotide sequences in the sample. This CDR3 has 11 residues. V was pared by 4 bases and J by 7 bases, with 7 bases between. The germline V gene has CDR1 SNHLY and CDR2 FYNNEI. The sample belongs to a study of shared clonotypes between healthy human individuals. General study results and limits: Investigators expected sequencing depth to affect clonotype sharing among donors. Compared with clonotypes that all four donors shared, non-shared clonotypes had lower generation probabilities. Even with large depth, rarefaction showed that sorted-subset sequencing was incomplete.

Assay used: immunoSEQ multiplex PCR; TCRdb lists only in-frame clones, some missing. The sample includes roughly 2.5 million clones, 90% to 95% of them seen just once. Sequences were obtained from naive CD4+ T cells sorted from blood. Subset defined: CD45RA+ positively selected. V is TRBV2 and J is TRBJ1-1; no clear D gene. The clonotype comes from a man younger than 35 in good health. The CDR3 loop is CASSVGLEAFF. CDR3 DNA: TGTGCCAGCAGTGTCGGTCTTGAAGCTTTCTTT.